This TCR beta chain was documented in a study of cytomegalovirus exposure and HLA in healthy donors. Looking at the study overall: Earlier sequencing of about 179 million T cells yielded roughly 120 million unique TCR beta sequences. Study conclusions and caveats: Differences between HLA loci emerged in a later analysis of TCR association rates, with DRB1 most and HLA-C fewest. The classifier reportedly diagnosed cytomegalovirus status with high sensitivity and specificity.

On this clone itself: What it recognizes is unknown.

Between the trimmed V and J ends, which lost 0 bases and 8 bases, there was a span of 10 bases. CDR1 is SGHNT, CDR2 YENEEA, per germline. The CDR3 extends over 13 amino acids. PCR amplification relied on 60 Vbeta primers (plus 13 Jbeta primers). Clones were sequenced by immunoSEQ multiplex PCR, and TCRdb holds only the in-frame ones, with some missing. The table lists over 80,000 clones, under 90% of them singletons. The source is a man aged 50-59 years in good health and CMV-seronegative. The specimen sequenced was PBMCs. V and J are TRBV11-3 and TRBJ1-1, with D tentatively TRBD1 (6 bases). This CDR3 is CASSLDRDREAFF. CDR3 DNA sequence: TGTGCCAGCAGCTTAGATCGAGACAGGGAAGCTTTCTTT. Complete variable domain (other parts from reference TRBV11-3 and TRBJ1-1): EAGVVQSPRYKIIEKKQPVAFWCNPISGHNTLYWYLQNLGQGPELLIRYENEEAVDDSQLPKDRFSAERLKGVDSTLKIQPAELGDSAVYLCASSLDRDREAFFGQGTRLTVV.